This T cell receptor beta chain stems from a study of T cell repertoires in cytomegalovirus infection (dated by TCRdb to about 2019). The study in broad terms: Donor HLA type was relevant to the analysis, because carriage of CMV infection together with the matching HLA type was indicated by public TCR beta signatures. Summary of the overall study and its limitations: The ex vivo response was dominated by HLA-C-restricted CMV-specific TCR beta clonotypes, which also provided the single most frequent clonotype in two of eight donors. In both this cohort and an independent cohort of approximately 350 donors, the cumulative frequency of public TCR beta family members distinguished carriers of CMV infection plus the relevant HLA type.

The CDR3, from cysteine to phenylalanine, totals 13 residues. CDR3 DNA is the only sequence kept; it has 39 bases, read in frame from the first base. Reading the germline V gene (reference sequence) gives CDR1 LGHDT and CDR2 YNNKEL. Trimming removed 4 bases from V and 2 bases from J, leaving 9 bases between the germline ends. Sequencer: Illumina HiSeq 1500. TCRdb's own reprocessing of the public reads used fastp at Q25 and MiXCR and kept productive beta chains. CDR3 protein duplicates are merged, each entry listing the most common genes and DNA. For this sample there are some 150,000 distinct CDR3 sequences; about 6% appear just once. The biggest ten clones account for over 15% of the sample. Points on this clonotype: Its antigen is not yet known. No quality values exist for individual bases; no much larger clone is one base distant.

The V and J segments used are TRBV3-1 and TRBJ2-7, and perhaps TRBD1 as D gene, on 7 matching bases. Sequenced: PBMCs. This receptor was obtained from a human donor in good health (CMV status not recorded). Some clones in this sample may be carry-over from other donors' samples. The base sequence is TGTGCCAGCAGCCGCGGGACAGCCTACGAGCAGTACTTC. Its coded protein is CASSRGTAYEQYF.